This record looks at one T cell receptor (beta chain) sequence and its context. What it recognizes is unknown. Then a second PCR, running about 6 to 12 cycles, was carried out with a sample-barcoded 5' primer and a J-beta primer mix. TCRdb re-called the 5' RACE reads through MiXCR, storing one row per CDR3 protein. Counted here are fewer than 1,200,000 distinct CDR3 sequences, around 27% occurring once; the ten biggest clones make up approximately 0.7%. Germline CDR1 and CDR2: SGHAT and FQNNGV. The ends were cut back, 5 bases at V and 0 bases at J, with 16 bases in the middle. The CDR3 spans 16 residues. This sample is part of a study of blood T cells in healthy people across ages. The study's findings and limits: Diversity estimated from one million T cells was considered an underestimate.

Extraction of total RNA produced a minimum of 5 micrograms from each sample. These data also featured in a second study, about T cells of mothers and their children. This second study says: In each mother, TCR beta CDR3 reads exceeded 10 million; in each child, they numbered some 2.8 million. Related pairs of mothers and children showed slightly higher, non-significant overlap versus unrelated pairs.

The origin of this receptor is a girl aged 2 to 9 in good health. The rearrangement links TRBV11-2 to TRBJ2-5; the D call may be TRBD1 or TRBD2 (5 bases each). The specimen was blood. CDR3 protein: CASSRGRARYQETQYF. The DNA of the CDR3 is TGTGCCAGCAGCCGGGGACGGGCCAGGTACCAAGAGACCCAGTACTTC.